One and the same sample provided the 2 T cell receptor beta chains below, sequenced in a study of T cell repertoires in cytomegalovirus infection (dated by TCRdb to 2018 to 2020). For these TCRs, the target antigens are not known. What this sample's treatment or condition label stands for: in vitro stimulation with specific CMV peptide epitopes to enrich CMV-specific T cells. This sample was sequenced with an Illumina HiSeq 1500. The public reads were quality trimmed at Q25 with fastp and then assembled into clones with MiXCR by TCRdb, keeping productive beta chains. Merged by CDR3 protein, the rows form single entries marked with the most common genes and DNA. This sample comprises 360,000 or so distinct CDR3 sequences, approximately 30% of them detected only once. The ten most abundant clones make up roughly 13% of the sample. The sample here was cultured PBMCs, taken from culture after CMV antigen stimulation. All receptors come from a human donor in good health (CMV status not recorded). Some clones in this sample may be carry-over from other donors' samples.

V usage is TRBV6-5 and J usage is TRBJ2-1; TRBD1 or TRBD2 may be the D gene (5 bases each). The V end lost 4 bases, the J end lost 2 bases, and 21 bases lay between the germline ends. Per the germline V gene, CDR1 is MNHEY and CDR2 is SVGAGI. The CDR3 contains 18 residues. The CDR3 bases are TGTGCCAGCAGTTTAGGTTTTACGGGGACCCCACCCTACAATGAGCAGTTCTTC. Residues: CASSLGFTGTPPYNEQFF.

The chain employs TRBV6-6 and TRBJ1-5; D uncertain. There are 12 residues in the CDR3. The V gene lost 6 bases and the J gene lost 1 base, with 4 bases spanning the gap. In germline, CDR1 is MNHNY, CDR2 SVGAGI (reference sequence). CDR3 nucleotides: TGTGCCAGCAGACAGAGCAATCAGCCCCAGCATTTT. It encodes CASRQSNQPQHF.